A single sample is the source of the 24 T cell receptor beta chains below, sequenced in a study of CD8 T cells in ankylosing spondylitis. TCRdb recomputed calls from the 5' RACE reads with MiXCR, one row per CDR3 protein. The table shows some 250,000 distinct CDR3 sequences, with around 11% occurring only once. Material for sequencing was blood, either unsorted or a sorted T cell fraction (not recorded which). These receptors all stem from a male donor with ankylosing spondylitis or in good health (not recorded which).

The chain joins TRBV21-1 to TRBJ2-4. TRBV21-1 is noted as a pseudogene. There are 14 residues in the CDR3. The CDR3 reads CASSKRASVDIQYF. CDR3 sequence (DNA): TGTGCCAGCAGCAAGCGGGCTTCGGTCGACATTCAGTACTTC.

This clonotype was seen at least ten times. This chain connects TRBV5-1 to TRBJ1-1, with D possibly being TRBD1 (5 bases). Germline V gene sequence: CDR1 SGHRS, CDR2 YFSETQ. CDR3 length equals 13 residues. The ends were cut back, 9 bases at V and 5 bases at J, with 17 bases in the middle. CDR3 residues: CATGVQGGTEAFF. The DNA for the CDR3 is TGCGCCACCGGCGTCCAGGGTGGAACTGAAGCTTTCTTT.

The rearrangement joins TRBV7-9 to TRBJ2-1; D not resolved. Trimming cost V 6 bases and J 6 bases, with 6 bases left between them. There are 11 residues in the CDR3. Germline V CDR1 and CDR2: SEHNR, FQNEAQ (reference sequence). The CDR3 protein is CASRGPNEQFF. The CDR3 DNA reads TGTGCCAGCAGGGGCCCCAATGAGCAGTTCTTC.

This clonotype appeared many times. The chain combines TRBV5-1 with TRBJ2-1; TRBD2 agrees at 9 bases. This CDR3 is built from 15 residues. V gave up 2 bases and J gave up 9 bases; unmatched junction bases: 9. Germline assignment: CDR1 SGHRS and CDR2 YFSETQ. The CDR3 spells CASSFSGSPMGEQFF. CDR3 DNA sequence: TGCGCCAGCAGCTTTAGCGGGAGTCCCATGGGTGAGCAGTTCTTC.

This clonotype came up many times. This chain uses TRBV4-1 with TRBJ2-7, with TRBD1 matching 8 bases. The CDR3 extends over 14 amino acids. V lost 8 bases and J lost 5; bases outside the gene matches: 11. Per germline, CDR1 MGHRA and CDR2 YSYEKL. CDR3: CASSLSQGADEQYF. CDR3 coding DNA: TGCGCCAGCTCCCTAAGCCAGGGGGCGGACGAGCAGTACTTC.

This clonotype was seen at least ten times. V gene TRBV27 combines with J gene TRBJ2-7, with no clear D. Per the germline V gene, CDR1 is MNHEY and CDR2 is SMNVEV (reference sequence). This CDR3 comprises 13 residues. Trimming removed 2 bases at V and 5 bases at J, with 10 bases between. Written as DNA, the CDR3 is TGTGCCAGCAGTTTAGTGTTGGGCCACGAGCAGTACTTC. Protein sequence: CASSLVLGHEQYF.

This clonotype was recorded a few times. The rearrangement joins TRBV7-9 to TRBJ2-7; the D is unclear. V was trimmed by 8 bases and J by 0 bases, leaving 11 bases between them. CDR3 length equals 13 residues. The germline V gene has CDR1 SEHNR and CDR2 FQNEAQ (reference sequence). The CDR3 region has the DNA TGTGCCAGCGTAGGCAGCCTCTCCTACGAGCAGTACTTC. Translating gives CASVGSLSYEQYF.

This clonotype was counted at least ten times. This chain joins TRBV27 and TRBJ1-5, with D possibly TRBD1 on 6 matching bases. The ends were cut back, 2 bases at V and 6 bases at J, with 8 bases in the middle. Germline V gene lookup returns CDR1 MNHEY and CDR2 SMNVEV (reference sequence). The length of the CDR3 is 13 residues. Written as DNA, the CDR3 is TGTGCCAGCAGTTTAAACAGGGTTCAGCCCCAGCATTTT. Amino acid sequence: CASSLNRVQPQHF.

This chain links TRBV9 with TRBJ2-7; D remains ambiguous. The CDR3 covers 12 residues. From germline, CDR1 is SGDLS and CDR2 YYNGEE. Trimming left V 4 bases short and J 6 bases short, with 11 bases between. CDR3 nucleotide sequence: TGTGCCAGCAGCCCGGACGGCTGCGAGCAGTACTTC. Its translation is CASSPDGCEQYF.

This clonotype occurred many times. The chain is built from TRBV5-1 and TRBJ2-5, with TRBD1 matching over 9 bases. CDR3 length equals 15 residues. CDR1 is SGHRS, CDR2 YFSETQ, per germline. The V and J ends lost 4 bases and 2 bases, in that order; junction bases with no gene match: 6. CDR3: CASSGGTGLQETQYF. The CDR3 DNA reads as TGCGCCAGCAGCGGAGGGACAGGGCTTCAAGAGACCCAGTACTTC.

This clonotype was picked up many times. V gene TRBV12-3 or TRBV12-4 combines with J gene TRBJ2-1; 7 nucleotides align to TRBD2. There are 17 residues in the CDR3. With V trimmed by 1 base and J by 3 bases, 9 bases remained unmatched. The CDR3 here is CASSLEVGGTYYNEQFF. CDR3 sequence (DNA): TGTGCCAGCAGTTTAGAGGTGGGAGGGACCTACTACAATGAGCAGTTCTTC.

This clonotype appeared many times. V usage is TRBV5-6 and J usage is TRBJ2-3; 7 nucleotides match TRBD2. V trimming: 4 bases; J trimming: 0 bases; junction bases outside the gene matches: 8. The CDR3 contains 16 residues. In germline, CDR1 is SGHDT, CDR2 YYEEEE. CDR3 in DNA: TGTGCCAGCAGCGGCGCTAGCGGAGCTAGCACAGATACGCAGTATTTT. As protein: CASSGASGASTDTQYF.

This rearrangement joins TRBV19 to TRBJ2-7; perhaps TRBD1 as D (6 bases). V was shortened by 10 bases and J by 0 bases, with 16 bases between the two germline ends. CDR1 and CDR2 (germline): LNHDA, SQIVND (reference sequence). This CDR3 has 14 residues. The CDR3 region has the DNA TGTGCCACCACCCTGACAGGATACTCCTACGAGCAGTACTTC. Translating gives CATTLTGYSYEQYF.

This clonotype was picked up many times. The chain recombines TRBV5-1 with TRBJ2-3; D is unclear. CDR3 size: 13 residues. V was shortened by 7 bases and J by 5 bases, with 14 bases between the two germline ends. The germline V gene has CDR1 SGHRS and CDR2 YFSETQ. The CDR3 coding sequence is TGCGCCAGCTCCCCCGTTCTTGGAGATACGCAGTATTTT. Its protein product is CASSPVLGDTQYF.

This chain joins TRBV5-1 and TRBJ2-1; 7 nucleotides agree with TRBD2. The CDR3 sequence is 16 residues long. Per the germline V gene, CDR1 is SGHRS and CDR2 is YFSETQ. V was clipped by 5 bases and J by 5 bases; unmatched bases: 13. The CDR3 nucleotides read TGCGCCAGCAGGGTCGAGTGGTCTAGCGGAAACAATGAGCAGTTCTTC. Its translation: CASRVEWSSGNNEQFF.

This chain connects TRBV2 to TRBJ2-1, with 9 bases lining up with TRBD2. Losses at the gene ends were 1 base for V and 5 bases for J; bases not matched to a gene: 3. CDR1 is SNHLY and CDR2 is FYNNEI in the germline V gene. The CDR3 is 15 amino acids. CDR3 sequence reads: CASSEGTSANNEQFF. The CDR3 DNA reads TGTGCCAGCAGTGAAGGGACTAGCGCTAACAATGAGCAGTTCTTC.

The chain recombines TRBV9 with TRBJ1-1; weak D call: TRBD1 (5 bases). V lost 4 bases to trimming and J lost 7 bases, with 17 bases between them. The CDR3 is made up of 14 amino acids. Germline lookup yields CDR1 SGDLS and CDR2 YYNGEE. The CDR3 sequence: CASSIGAIPNEAFF. The CDR3 nucleotides read TGTGCCAGCAGCATCGGGGCCATACCCAATGAAGCTTTCTTT.

This clonotype has a count of ten or more. The chain links TRBV20-1 to TRBJ2-7; 8 nucleotides align to TRBD1. The CDR3 has 13 residues. After removal of 3 bases from V and 1 base from J, the junction contained 2 bases not matched to a gene. Germline V gene sequence: CDR1 DFQATT, CDR2 SNEGSKA (reference sequence). The DNA for the CDR3 is TGCAGTGCTAGGGACAGGGTTTCCTACGAGCAGTACTTC. Translating gives CSARDRVSYEQYF.

The sample holds a few counts of this clonotype. This chain uses TRBV7-9 with TRBJ2-3; 13 bases align to TRBD2. The V gene's germline CDR1 is SEHNR and CDR2 FQNEAQ (reference sequence). J gave up 4 bases and V 5 bases, and 6 bases lay outside the gene matches. The CDR3 sequence is 16 residues long. The CDR3 DNA reads as TGTGCCAGCAGCGGCTGGACTAGCGGGAGCTCAGATACGCAGTATTTT. Its protein is CASSGWTSGSSDTQYF. Full variable domain (outside the CDR3, taken from reference TRBV7-9 and TRBJ2-3): DTGVSQNPRHKITKRGQNVTFRCDPISEHNRLYWYRQTLGQGPEFLTYFQNEAQLEKSRLLSDRFSAERPKGSFSTLEIQRTEQGDSAMYLCASSGWTSGSSDTQYFGPGTRLTVL.

The chain carries TRBV7-6 and TRBJ2-1; 9 bases are a match to TRBD2. The germline V gene has CDR1 SGHVS and CDR2 FNYEAQ. The V segment lost 5 bases and the J segment 5 bases; nucleotides outside the gene matches: 1. The CDR3 sequence is 13 residues long. CDR3 residues: CASSRGGDNEQFF. The CDR3, as DNA: TGTGCCAGCAGCCGCGGGGGGGACAATGAGCAGTTCTTC.

This clonotype was found many times. The chain recombines TRBV12-3 or TRBV12-4 with TRBJ1-1, with D perhaps TRBD1 (6 bases). Trimming took off 7 bases at V and 6 bases at J, with 12 bases between the two ends. The CDR3 has 12 residues. CDR3 region: CASMRDTPEAFF. The CDR3 coding sequence is TGTGCCAGCATGAGGGACACTCCTGAAGCTTTCTTT.

This clonotype was recorded many times. The gene calls are TRBV29-1 and TRBJ2-1, with D perhaps TRBD1 (6 bases). Germline V CDR1 and CDR2: SQVTM, ANQGSEA. With 7 bases removed from V and 6 bases from J, the gap between germline ends came to 16 bases. There are 13 residues in the CDR3. Here the CDR3 DNA reads TGCAGCGCCCAGGGACAAGGCGGCAATGAGCAGTTCTTC. It is translated as CSAQGQGGNEQFF.

This clonotype has a handful of counts. V and J are TRBV12-3 or TRBV12-4 and TRBJ1-1; a weak D match, TRBD1 (6 bases). This CDR3 is 14 amino acids long. V was clipped by 4 bases and J by 5 bases, with 14 bases between them. This CDR3 is CASSSAQGRTEAFF. The CDR3, as DNA: TGTGCCAGCAGTTCCGCCCAGGGGCGGACTGAAGCTTTCTTT.

This clonotype occurred many times. The CDR3 DNA sequence: TGTGCCAGCAGCCACCATGACTCAAACACTGAAGCTTTCTTT. This gives the protein CASSHHDSNTEAFF. The chain couples TRBV4-2 to TRBJ1-1; no clear D. The CDR3 sequence is 14 residues long. Germline V lookup: CDR1 LGHNA, CDR2 YNFKEQ. The V and J ends lost 3 bases and 2 bases respectively, with 10 bases between them.